This T cell receptor beta chain comes out of a study of T cell responses to AZD1222 COVID-19 vaccine. Clones were read by immunoSEQ multiplex PCR, and TCRdb kept only the in-frame ones, dropping some. The repertoire includes 85,000 to 130,000 clones, around nine tenths of them detected once, and more than 6.5% sits in the top ten. This CDR3 contains 14 residues. Germline V CDR1 and CDR2: SGHRS, YFSETQ. V dropped 0 bases and J dropped 2 bases, with 6 bases sitting between them. The sample consisted of peripheral blood, taken on day 0 of AZD1222 vaccination. This sequence originates from an adult in good health. The genes are TRBV5-1 and TRBJ1-3; D remains ambiguous. The CDR3 loop reads CASSLGATGNTIYF. Written as DNA, the CDR3 is TGCGCCAGCAGCTTGGGGGCTACTGGAAACACCATATATTTT.